This paragraph reports one TCR beta chain. This entry comes from a study of blood T cell repertoires in COVID-19. About the study: PBMCs, B-cell-depleted T cells, or T cells provided the cDNA or gDNA that made up the material.

CDR1 and CDR2 from the germline V gene are KGHSH and LQKENI. V was pared by 6 bases and J by 6 bases, with 8 bases of the junction left unmatched. The CDR3 totals 13 residues. Followed over time, Seattle patients had been enrolled while infection was active. Profiling relied on immunoSEQ multiplex PCR, and the TCRdb table lists in-frame clones only, not all of them. The repertoire holds roughly 150,000 clones, with less than 85% as singletons. This chain links TRBV18 with TRBJ2-7, with 7 nucleotides matching TRBD2. The source is a woman between 55 and 75 years old with COVID-19, enrolled during active disease. Material for sequencing was peripheral blood. CDR3 in amino acids: CASSLWEGREQYF. CDR3 DNA sequence: TGTGCCAGCTCCCTCTGGGAGGGACGCGAGCAGTACTTC.